This T cell receptor (beta chain) was identified in a study of T cell responses to AZD1222 COVID-19 vaccine. General observations from the study: The donor cohort was predominantly white British with a female majority, and clonal diversity may have been underestimated.

Germline assignment: CDR1 SGHNT and CDR2 YYREEE (reference sequence). V was trimmed by 4 bases and J by 0 bases, leaving 7 bases between them. The CDR3 covers 13 residues. Of note for this clone: Its antigen is unknown.

Assay: immunoSEQ multiplex PCR; the TCRdb copy retains only in-frame clones and omits some. This sample carries tens of thousands of clones, about 85% of them seen once, and the ten largest clones take 4.5%. The sample was peripheral blood, taken 28 days after the second AZD1222 dose. The receptor was isolated from an adult who received the AZD1222 COVID-19 vaccine. The chain employs TRBV5-4 and TRBJ1-2, with D unclear. The CDR3 region is CASSPEANYGYTF. The CDR3 bases are TGTGCCAGCAGCCCCGAAGCTAACTATGGCTACACCTTC.